These 26 T cell receptor beta chains came from one sample sequenced in a study of post-analysis software for immune sequencing data (dated by TCRdb to the mid-2010s). Here is what the overall study found, with its caveats: Four to six TRBV segments, including TRBV5-6, TRBV5-1 and TRBV20-1, were significantly more frequent in patients than controls.

Library creation used PCR. The sequencer listed for this sample is Illumina HiSeq 2500. To reduce PCR and sequencing biases, unique molecular identifiers were incorporated into the TCR beta cDNA libraries. Using fastp at Q25 and MiXCR, TCRdb reprocessed the public reads and kept productive beta chains. Entries that share a CDR3 protein sequence are merged under the most common genes and DNA. The sample table shows 820,000 or so distinct CDR3 sequences, and roughly half are seen once. The ten biggest clones cover roughly 4.4% of the sample. Their antigen targets remain unknown. Sequencing was performed on blood. These receptors originate from a girl aged 5-17 years with multiple sclerosis.

CDR3 sequence: CASSKGTLGTYEQYF. The CDR3 coding sequence is TGTGCCAGCAGTAAGGGGACGTTGGGGACCTACGAGCAGTACTTC. This chain connects TRBV6-5 to TRBJ2-7, with D perhaps being TRBD1 or TRBD2 (5 bases each). The CDR3 runs 15 residues. V lost 5 bases and J 2 bases, leaving 16 bases between the germline ends. CDR1 is MNHEY and CDR2 is SVGAGI in the germline V gene.

This clonotype was detected a few times. The chain combines TRBV12-5 with TRBJ2-1; no clear D. The CDR3 sequence is 13 residues long. Germline CDR1 LGHNT, CDR2 FRNRAP. V dropped 2 bases and J dropped 9 bases, with 11 bases sitting between them. CDR3 sequence (DNA): TGTGCTAGTGGTTTGCCGGATGTGAGTGAGCAGTTCTTC. It codes for CASGLPDVSEQFF.

In its sample, this clonotype was seen many times. Relative to the germline gene, one junction end is altered; a read error may explain this. J is TRBJ2-5 and V is TRBV4-1, with 8 bases identical to TRBD1. CDR1 and CDR2 from the germline V gene are MGHRA and YSYEKL. CDR3 length: 14 amino acids. The CDR3 bases are TGTGCCAGCAGCCAGGGGACAGGTCAAGAGACCCAGTACTTC. Its protein is CASSQGTGQETQYF.

The chain combines TRBV6-1 with TRBJ1-2; tentative D call: TRBD1 (6 bases). From germline, CDR1 is MNHNS and CDR2 SASEGT. The CDR3 totals 15 residues. V lost 0 bases and J 4 bases, leaving 12 bases between the germline ends. CDR3 bases: TGTGCCAGCAGTGAAGCCCGGGGGGGGCTCTATGGCTACACCTTC. Protein sequence: CASSEARGGLYGYTF.

V usage is TRBV18 and J usage is TRBJ2-5; 8 bases match TRBD1. TRBJ2-7 explains the end of the DNA better; the J call may be wrong. CDR1 and CDR2 from the germline V gene are KGHSH and LQKENI. The CDR3 sequence is 13 residues long. The CDR3 spells CASSQDRAHEQYF. Written as DNA, the CDR3 is TGTGCCAGCTCACAGGACAGGGCCCACGAGCAGTACTTC.

The V and J genes are TRBV20-1 and TRBJ2-5, with D perhaps TRBD1 (5 bases). The CDR3 contains 14 residues. The V end lost 6 bases, the J end lost 2 bases, and 16 bases lay between the germline ends. Per germline, CDR1 DFQATT and CDR2 SNEGSKA (reference sequence). CDR3 nucleotide sequence: TGCAGTGCAGTACAGGTCGTTGTTCAAGAGACCCAGTACTTC. It specifies CSAVQVVVQETQYF.

The V call is TRBV12-3 or TRBV12-4, the J call TRBJ2-3; 7 nucleotides align to TRBD1. The CDR3 sequence is 15 residues long. V lost 7 bases to trimming and J lost 0 bases; unmatched junction nucleotides: 7. CDR3 protein: CASTKGQSSTDTQYF. CDR3 bases: TGTGCCAGCACCAAGGGACAGTCTAGCACAGATACGCAGTATTTT.

This chain joins TRBV15 and TRBJ2-7; 7 bases fit TRBD1. The J segment lost 1 base and the V segment lost 4 bases, leaving 4 bases of the junction unmatched. The CDR3 loop spans 14 amino acids. CDR1 is LNHNV, CDR2 YYDKDF, per germline (reference sequence). The DNA for the CDR3 is TGTGCCACCAGCAAAGACAGGGCTTCCTACGAGCAGTACTTC. This codes for CATSKDRASYEQYF. The variable domain in full, completed from reference TRBV15 and TRBJ2-7, reads DAMVIQNPRYQVTQFGKPVTLSCSQTLNHNVMYWYQQKSSQAPKLLFHYYDKDFNNEADTPDNFQSRRPNTSFCFLDIRSPGLGDTAMYLCATSKDRASYEQYFGPGTRLTVT.

The chain joins TRBV12-3 or TRBV12-4 to TRBJ1-1; tentatively, D is TRBD1 (5 bases). The CDR3 runs 12 residues. Trimming shortened V by 4 bases and J by 9 bases, and 12 bases separated the two germline ends. CDR3 in amino acids: CASSYRTTQAFF. The CDR3, as DNA: TGTGCCAGCAGTTACCGGACAACCCAAGCTTTCTTT.

This chain joins TRBV20-1 and TRBJ2-1; 7 bases map to TRBD2. Per germline, CDR1 DFQATT and CDR2 SNEGSKA (reference sequence). V shed 0 bases, J shed 7 bases, and the junction held 3 bases outside the gene matches. The CDR3 runs 13 residues. In DNA, the CDR3 is TGCAGTGCTAGAGAGGGGCGGGAGAATGAGCAGTTCTTC. Its translation is CSAREGRENEQFF.

The chain carries TRBV7-2 and TRBJ2-4, with 12 bases identical to TRBD2. Germline lookup yields CDR1 SGHTA and CDR2 FQGNSA. The V segment lost 4 bases and the J segment 0 bases; nucleotides outside the gene matches: 7. The CDR3 is made up of 18 amino acids. The CDR3 region is CASSSGLAGSLAKNIQYF. In DNA, the CDR3 is TGTGCCAGCAGCTCAGGACTAGCGGGATCGCTAGCCAAAAACATTCAGTACTTC.

This clonotype came up a few times. The DNA of the CDR3 is TGTGCCAGCAGCTTAGTACTAGCGGGAGGACACGAGCAGTACTTC. It codes for CASSLVLAGGHEQYF. The J gene is TRBJ2-7, the V gene TRBV7-6; 12 bases agree with TRBD2. Trimming took 1 base from V and 5 from J; bases not matched to a gene: 3. Per the germline V gene, CDR1 is SGHVS and CDR2 is FNYEAQ. CDR3 length: 15 residues.

This chain uses TRBV7-2 with TRBJ2-2; D is possibly TRBD2 (6 bases). Germline V gives CDR1 SGHTA, CDR2 FQGNSA. Trimming shortened V by 0 bases and J by 2 bases, and 16 bases separated the two germline ends. The CDR3 has 18 amino acids. DNA for the CDR3: TGTGCCAGCAGCTTAGCTTGGAGGGGCGGATACAACACCGGGGAGCTGTTTTTT. Amino acid sequence: CASSLAWRGGYNTGELFF.

The V call is TRBV28, the J call TRBJ2-3; 8 positions agree with TRBD2. Germline-derived CDR1 and CDR2 are MDHEN and SYDVKM. The CDR3 has 16 amino acids. Trimming cost V 3 bases and J 4 bases; bases outside gene matches: 9. The CDR3 DNA reads as TGTGCCAGCAGTTTGATCAGCGGGGGTTCCCCAGATACGCAGTATTTT. It encodes CASSLISGGSPDTQYF.

The chain joins TRBV5-1 to TRBJ2-7; D is unresolved. Trimming stripped 0 bases from V and 3 bases from J, with 10 bases between. Germline CDR1 SGHRS, CDR2 YFSETQ. The CDR3 has 14 amino acids. The CDR3 nucleotides are TGCGCCAGCAGCTTGGACGCAGTTATCTACGAGCAGTACTTC. Translation: CASSLDAVIYEQYF. Variable domain in full (rest from reference TRBV5-1 and TRBJ2-7): KAGVTQTPRYLIKTRGQQVTLSCSPISGHRSVSWYQQTPGQGLQFLFEYFSETQRNKGNFPGRFSGRQFSNSRSEMNVSTLELGDSALYLCASSLDAVIYEQYFGPGTRLTVT.

There are a few counts of this clonotype. This sequence joins TRBV7-9 and TRBJ2-5; 11 positions agree with TRBD2. The CDR3 spans 15 residues. CDR1 and CDR2 (germline): SEHNR, FQNEAQ (reference sequence). Unmatched junction bases numbered 12, after V lost 4 bases and J lost 11 bases. CDR3 nucleotides: TGTGCCAGCAGCTCCTCAACTAGCGGGAGTCCCGTGCAGTACTTC. It is translated as CASSSSTSGSPVQYF. The full variable domain, its missing parts supplied by reference TRBV7-9 and TRBJ2-5, is DTGVSQNPRHKITKRGQNVTFRCDPISEHNRLYWYRQTLGQGPEFLTYFQNEAQLEKSRLLSDRFSAERPKGSFSTLEIQRTEQGDSAMYLCASSSSTSGSPVQYFGPGTRLLVL.

The V call is TRBV5-1, the J call TRBJ1-5, with a weak D call TRBD1 (5 bases). The CDR3 is 15 amino acids. With 5 bases removed from V and 5 bases from J, the gap between germline ends came to 17 bases. The germline V gene has CDR1 SGHRS and CDR2 YFSETQ. In DNA form, the CDR3 reads TGCGCCAGCAGTCCGGGACTTCGCGGCGATCAGCCCCAGCATTTT. This translates into CASSPGLRGDQPQHF.

This chain links TRBV12-3 or TRBV12-4 with TRBJ1-2; D gene unclear. The CDR3 totals 15 residues. V was shortened by 4 bases and J by 2 bases, with 14 bases between the two germline ends. Written as DNA, the CDR3 is TGTGCCAGCAGTTCTGGCAGGAGTTCCAACTATGGCTACACCTTC. This sequence encodes CASSSGRSSNYGYTF.

The V call is TRBV12-3 or TRBV12-4, the J call TRBJ2-4, with TRBD1 matching 9 bases. TRBJ2-7 matches the DNA end more closely, so the J call is doubtful. This CDR3 is built from 16 residues. The CDR3 spells CASSRYRGRLSYEQYF. CDR3 DNA sequence: TGTGCCAGCAGCCGTTACAGGGGGCGCCTCTCCTACGAGCAGTACTTC.

V and J are TRBV3-1 and TRBJ1-1; D perhaps matches TRBD1 (5 bases). Germline lookup yields CDR1 LGHDT and CDR2 YNNKEL (reference sequence). V lost 3 bases, J lost 6 bases, and 14 bases lay in between. CDR3 length equals 14 residues. Here the CDR3 reads CASSHNSDTSEAFF. In DNA, the CDR3 is TGTGCCAGCAGCCACAACTCGGACACCTCTGAAGCTTTCTTT.

The chain is built from TRBV12-3 or TRBV12-4 and TRBJ1-1; D remains ambiguous. This CDR3 spans 16 amino acids. V lost 2 bases and J 4 bases, leaving 17 bases between the germline ends. CDR3 coding DNA: TGTGCCAGCAGTTTACGTGGCAGTTGGGTGATCACTGAAGCTTTCTTT. Translation: CASSLRGSWVITEAFF.

The table lists this clonotype with a few counts. The rearrangement links TRBV6-5 to TRBJ2-5; 12 bases are a match to TRBD2. The CDR3 sequence is 15 residues long. Trimming cost V 7 bases and J 5 bases; bases outside gene matches: 8. The germline V gene has CDR1 MNHEY and CDR2 SVGAGI. This CDR3 is CASIPTSGSMETQYF. The CDR3, as DNA: TGTGCCAGCATCCCGACTAGCGGGAGCATGGAGACCCAGTACTTC.

This clonotype was detected once. The genes are TRBV20-1 and TRBJ2-7; maybe TRBD2 (6 bases). V was trimmed by 5 bases and J by 1 base, leaving 15 bases between them. The CDR3 consists of 14 residues. Germline loops: CDR1 DFQATT, CDR2 SNEGSKA (reference sequence). This CDR3 is CSAEPGTWSYEQYF. The CDR3 nucleotides are TGCAGTGCTGAACCCGGGACTTGGTCCTACGAGCAGTACTTC.

The chain joins TRBV29-1 to TRBJ2-7; 9 nucleotides match TRBD1. The CDR3 length is 13 residues. With 7 bases clipped from V and 5 bases from J, the junction kept 9 bases outside the gene matches. Germline V gene data show CDR1 as SQVTM and CDR2 as ANQGSEA. As DNA, the CDR3 is TGCAGCGCTCTGACAGGGGGTATCAACGAGCAGTACTTC. Translation: CSALTGGINEQYF.

Only a few counts were recorded for this clonotype. The J gene is TRBJ1-5, the V gene TRBV7-9; TRBD1 is a possible D gene (5 bases). The CDR3 is 14 residues long. Trimming removed 6 bases at V and 7 bases at J, with 16 bases between. Per the germline V gene, CDR1 is SEHNR and CDR2 is FQNEAQ (reference sequence). The CDR3 here is CASRGEGRGQPQHF. The DNA for the CDR3 is TGTGCCAGCAGGGGGGAGGGGCGAGGACAGCCCCAGCATTTT. The complete variable domain, with remaining parts taken from reference TRBV7-9 and TRBJ1-5, reads DTGVSQNPRHKITKRGQNVTFRCDPISEHNRLYWYRQTLGQGPEFLTYFQNEAQLEKSRLLSDRFSAERPKGSFSTLEIQRTEQGDSAMYLCASRGEGRGQPQHFGDGTRLSIL.

A note on this clonotype: One junction end does not reproduce the germline sequence, and a read error may be involved. The CDR3 DNA reads as TGTGCCAGCAGAGAAGATTCGCGGGGATCCGGGTACAATGAGCAGTTCTTC. Protein: CASREDSRGSGYNEQFF. The rearrangement uses TRBV2 and TRBJ2-1; D perhaps matches TRBD2 (6 bases). CDR1 is SNHLY and CDR2 is FYNNEI in the germline V gene. CDR3 length equals 17 residues. Supplemented by reference TRBV2 and TRBJ2-1, the full variable domain reads EPEVTQTPSHQVTQMGQEVILRCVPISNHLYFYWYRQILGQKVEFLVSFYNNEISEKSEIFDDQFSVERPDGSNFTLKIRSTKLEDSAMYFCASREDSRGSGYNEQFFGPGTRLTVL.